Listed below are T cell receptor beta chains from one sample, sequenced in a study of brain metastases from non-small cell lung cancer. Sequencing was performed with immunoSEQ multiplex PCR; in TCRdb, only in-frame clones are kept and a portion is missing. The profile covers about 7,400 clones, with around 81% appearing a single time and around 4.1% taken by the ten largest. The sequenced material came from primary lung tumor tissue. All receptors come from a donor aged 40 or older with non-small cell lung cancer. Each CDR3 is given with its conserved first and last residue. The D gene is left open where the match is weak. The size of a clone is reported for some rows only, either as once, few or many, or as a class for expanded clones.

d_gene: NA; j_gene: TRBJ1-6; v_gene: TRBV6-5; abundance: NA; CDR3nt: TGTGCCAGCAGCTATAGACCGGATAATTCACCCCTCCACTTT; CDR3aa: CASSYRPDNSPLHF
d_gene: NA; j_gene: TRBJ1-1; v_gene: TRBV29-1; abundance: few; CDR3nt: TGCAGCGTTGAAGATCTTGAGGTACCGGGGGTGGGCACTGAAGCTTTCTTT; CDR3aa: CSVEDLEVPGVGTEAFF
d_gene: NA; j_gene: TRBJ1-5; v_gene: TRBV5-5; abundance: NA; CDR3nt: TGTGCCAGCAGCTTCATCTCTAGCAATCAGCCCCAGCATTTT; CDR3aa: CASSFISSNQPQHF
d_gene: TRBD1; j_gene: TRBJ1-2; v_gene: TRBV12-5; abundance: NA; CDR3nt: TGTGCTAGTGGTTTGGCACCGGGAGGACAGGATCTCTATGGCTACACCTTC; CDR3aa: CASGLAPGGQDLYGYTF
d_gene: NA; j_gene: TRBJ1-1; v_gene: TRBV5-6; abundance: NA; CDR3nt: TGTGCCAGCAGCACCCAGACAGCCCCGAACTCTGAAGCTTTCTTT; CDR3aa: CASSTQTAPNSEAFF
d_gene: NA; j_gene: TRBJ1-2; v_gene: TRBV12-3/TRBV12-4; abundance: NA; CDR3nt: TGTGCCAGCAGTTTTAGACAACCTGGCTACACCTTC; CDR3aa: CASSFRQPGYTF
d_gene: TRBD2; j_gene: TRBJ2-3; v_gene: TRBV7-8; abundance: NA; CDR3nt: TGTGCCAGCAGCCGAGAGCGGGGGGGCCACGTTAGCACAGATACGCAGTATTTT; CDR3aa: CASSRERGGHVSTDTQYF
d_gene: TRBD1; j_gene: TRBJ1-1; v_gene: TRBV5-1; abundance: NA; CDR3nt: TGCGCCAGCAAGGGGACAGGTGAAACTGAAGCTTTCTTT; CDR3aa: CASKGTGETEAFF
d_gene: NA; j_gene: TRBJ1-2; v_gene: TRBV30; abundance: NA; CDR3nt: TGTGCCTGGAGTCAGCGGGGCGACTATGGCTACACCTTC; CDR3aa: CAWSQRGDYGYTF
d_gene: NA; j_gene: TRBJ1-2; v_gene: TRBV7-2; abundance: NA; CDR3nt: TGTGCCAGCAGCTTACGGATATCAGGGGCAGCCTACACCTTC; CDR3aa: CASSLRISGAAYTF
d_gene: NA; j_gene: TRBJ2-1; v_gene: TRBV27; abundance: NA; CDR3nt: TGTGCCAGCAGTGGAGCGAACAGCTCCTACAATGAGCAGTTCTTC; CDR3aa: CASSGANSSYNEQFF
d_gene: NA; j_gene: TRBJ2-7; v_gene: TRBV15; abundance: NA; CDR3nt: TGTGCCACCAGCAGTAAGCAGTTCTCCTACGAGCAGTACTTC; CDR3aa: CATSSKQFSYEQYF
d_gene: NA; j_gene: TRBJ2-3; v_gene: TRBV20-1; abundance: NA; CDR3nt: TGCAGTGCTAGAATCCTAGATGAGTATTTT; CDR3aa: CSARILDEYF
d_gene: TRBD1; j_gene: TRBJ2-7; v_gene: TRBV24-1; abundance: NA; CDR3nt: TGTGCCACCAGTGATGGGCAGGGGGTCTACGAGCAGTACTTC; CDR3aa: CATSDGQGVYEQYF
d_gene: NA; j_gene: TRBJ1-5; v_gene: TRBV19; abundance: NA; CDR3nt: TGTGCCAGTAGTATGGGACCAGCGGGCAATCAGCCCCAGCATTTT; CDR3aa: CASSMGPAGNQPQHF
d_gene: TRBD1; j_gene: TRBJ1-5; v_gene: TRBV30; abundance: NA; CDR3nt: TGTGCCTGGAGTCTAACAGGGGATGGTAAGCCCCAGCATTTT; CDR3aa: CAWSLTGDGKPQHF
d_gene: NA; j_gene: TRBJ2-3; v_gene: TRBV7-2; abundance: NA; CDR3nt: TGTGCCAGCAGCTTAAGGGGGGCTAGTACAGATACGCAGTATTTT; CDR3aa: CASSLRGASTDTQYF
d_gene: TRBD1; j_gene: TRBJ2-7; v_gene: TRBV2; abundance: NA; CDR3nt: TGTGCCAGCAGTTCGGACAGGGGGTATTACGAGCAGTACTTC; CDR3aa: CASSSDRGYYEQYF
d_gene: NA; j_gene: TRBJ2-1; v_gene: TRBV18; abundance: NA; CDR3nt: TGTGCCAGCGCCAGAATCGGGACCCCTATACACAATGAGCAGTTCTTC; CDR3aa: CASARIGTPIHNEQFF
d_gene: NA; j_gene: TRBJ1-1; v_gene: TRBV5-1; abundance: NA; CDR3nt: TGCGCCAGCAGCTTAATCGCTGGGGAAACTGAAGCTTTCTTT; CDR3aa: CASSLIAGETEAFF
d_gene: NA; j_gene: TRBJ2-7; v_gene: TRBV4-1; abundance: few; CDR3nt: TGCGCCAGCAGCCGAGGGGTCGGCGGGCCCTACGAGCAGTACTTC; CDR3aa: CASSRGVGGPYEQYF
d_gene: TRBD2; j_gene: TRBJ2-7; v_gene: TRBV7-9; abundance: few; CDR3nt: TGTGCCAGCAGCTTCGGCGGGGGGCCTTCCTACGAGCAGTACTTC; CDR3aa: CASSFGGGPSYEQYF
d_gene: TRBD2; j_gene: TRBJ2-7; v_gene: TRBV10-2; abundance: NA; CDR3nt: TGCGCCAGCAGTGAGGTGGGACTAGCGAGCGAGCAGTACTTC; CDR3aa: CASSEVGLASEQYF
d_gene: NA; j_gene: TRBJ1-1; v_gene: TRBV7-8; abundance: NA; CDR3nt: TGTGCCAGCAGCGCACAGGCTCGGGCTGAAGCTTTCTTT; CDR3aa: CASSAQARAEAFF
d_gene: NA; j_gene: TRBJ2-1; v_gene: TRBV9; abundance: NA; CDR3nt: TGTGCCAGCAGCGTAGGGGGGTCCTTACACAATGAGCAGTTCTTC; CDR3aa: CASSVGGSLHNEQFF
d_gene: TRBD2; j_gene: TRBJ2-1; v_gene: TRBV4-3; abundance: NA; CDR3nt: TGCGCCAGCAGCCAAGATGGGACTAACTACAATGAGCAGTTCTTC; CDR3aa: CASSQDGTNYNEQFF
d_gene: NA; j_gene: TRBJ1-2; v_gene: TRBV6-5; abundance: NA; CDR3nt: TGTGCCAGTTCTAGGGAGGGCACCGACGGCTACACCTTC; CDR3aa: CASSREGTDGYTF
d_gene: TRBD1; j_gene: TRBJ1-6; v_gene: TRBV10-3; abundance: few; CDR3nt: TGTGCCATCAGTGCCTCAGCCTCAACAGGGGATGATTCACCCCTCCACTTT; CDR3aa: CAISASASTGDDSPLHF
d_gene: TRBD1; j_gene: TRBJ1-2; v_gene: TRBV6-5; abundance: NA; CDR3nt: TGTGCCAGCAGTTCCGTAGCGGGACAGTTTAACTATGGCTACACCTTC; CDR3aa: CASSSVAGQFNYGYTF
d_gene: NA; j_gene: TRBJ2-5; v_gene: TRBV7-2; abundance: NA; CDR3nt: TGTGCCAGCAGCTTAGAATGGGAGACTCAGTACTTC; CDR3aa: CASSLEWETQYF
d_gene: NA; j_gene: TRBJ1-2; v_gene: TRBV27; abundance: NA; CDR3nt: TGTGCCAGCAAGGGGCGGGGGGCGAACTATGGCTATATCTTC; CDR3aa: CASKGRGANYGYIF
d_gene: TRBD1; j_gene: TRBJ1-2; v_gene: TRBV28; abundance: once; CDR3nt: TGTGCCAGCAGTTTAGGACAGGGCTATGGCTACACCTTC; CDR3aa: CASSLGQGYGYTF
d_gene: NA; j_gene: TRBJ2-2; v_gene: TRBV5-1; abundance: NA; CDR3nt: TGCGCCAGCAGCCAAACTGGTGGCGGGGAGCTGTTTTTT; CDR3aa: CASSQTGGGELFF
d_gene: NA; j_gene: TRBJ2-2; v_gene: TRBV4-3; abundance: once; CDR3nt: TGCGCCAGCAGCCAGGCGGGGAACACCGGGGAGCTGTTTTTT; CDR3aa: CASSQAGNTGELFF
d_gene: NA; j_gene: TRBJ1-5; v_gene: TRBV19; abundance: NA; CDR3nt: TGTGCCAGTAAGTGGTCACCTTATAGCAATCAGCCCCAGCATTTT; CDR3aa: CASKWSPYSNQPQHF
d_gene: NA; j_gene: TRBJ1-1; v_gene: TRBV28; abundance: once; CDR3nt: TGTGCCAGCAGTTTATCGACAGACACTGAAGCTTTCTTT; CDR3aa: CASSLSTDTEAFF
d_gene: TRBD2; j_gene: TRBJ2-3; v_gene: TRBV7-9; abundance: NA; CDR3nt: TGTGCCAGCAGCTTACCCGTCCGCACTAGCGGCCCTAGCACAGATACGCAGTATTTT; CDR3aa: CASSLPVRTSGPSTDTQYF
d_gene: NA; j_gene: TRBJ1-2; v_gene: TRBV5-4; abundance: few; CDR3nt: TGTGCCAGCAGCCCAGGGAGCTATGGCTACACCTTC; CDR3aa: CASSPGSYGYTF
d_gene: NA; j_gene: TRBJ1-3; v_gene: TRBV6-5; abundance: NA; CDR3nt: TGTGCCAGCAGTTACACTCTTGCAGGGGCTGGAAACACCATATATTTT; CDR3aa: CASSYTLAGAGNTIYF